This T cell receptor (beta chain) emerged from a study of CXCR3-negative and CXCR3-positive naive CD8 T cells. The study made its TRB cDNA libraries by 5' RACE, adding UMI labels. TCRdb reanalyzed the 5' RACE reads, giving one entry per CDR3 protein sequence and no DNA. This table holds about 45,000 distinct CDR3 sequences. Germline values: CDR1 SGHDN, CDR2 FVKESK. The CDR3 runs to 14 residues. The rearrangement uses TRBV14 and TRBJ2-7. This clonotype originated in a human donor in good health. Some clones in this sample may be carry-over from other donors' samples. The sample taken for sequencing was memory CD8+ T cells from blood. CDR3 sequence: CASSQRQSPYEQYF.